This entry lists 21 T cell receptor beta chains sequenced from one sample in a study of T cell clonotyping in hematopoietic cell transplantation. Time point noted: recipient sample about 28 days before transplant, after cytoreduction. Profiling relied on immunoSEQ multiplex PCR, and the TCRdb table lists in-frame clones only, not all of them. Among tens of thousands of clones listed, approximately 95% were seen once. The sequencing here drew on peripheral blood mononuclear cells, taken before stem cell transplant. These receptors were taken from a woman in her 50s with acute myeloid leukemia. Some clones in this sample may be carry-over from other donors' samples.

The chain combines TRBV6-5 with TRBJ2-2; the match to TRBD1 covers 7 bases. Germline loops: CDR1 MNHEY, CDR2 SVGAGI. The CDR3 spans 15 residues. Germline trimming cut 6 bases from V and 1 base from J; bases unmatched to any gene: 5. The CDR3: CASRTGTENTGELFF. CDR3 nucleotides: TGTGCCAGCAGGACCGGGACAGAGAACACCGGGGAGCTGTTTTTT.

This clone was found once. The V call is TRBV11-3, the J call TRBJ2-7, with unresolved D. This CDR3 has 13 amino acids. CDR1 is SGHNT and CDR2 is YENEEA in the germline V gene. V was trimmed by 1 base and J by 3 bases, leaving 7 bases between them. The CDR3 DNA reads as TGTGCCAGCAGCTTAGGTGGGAACTACGAGCAGTACTTC. It encodes CASSLGGNYEQYF.

V is TRBV2 and J is TRBJ1-2, with D possibly being TRBD1 (6 bases). Germline assignment: CDR1 SNHLY and CDR2 FYNNEI. Deletions cut 8 bases from V and 5 bases from J, with 18 bases between. The CDR3 is 14 amino acids. CDR3 nucleotide sequence: TGTGCCAGCTCGATACAGGGTCTCGGGTATGGCTACACCTTC. Its protein product is CASSIQGLGYGYTF.

The chain uses TRBV7-2 and TRBJ1-2; 7 positions match TRBD1. Germline V gives CDR1 SGHTA, CDR2 FQGNSA. The CDR3 covers 16 residues. V lost 4 bases and J lost 3; bases outside the gene matches: 11. The CDR3 reads CASSSSQGLVDYGYTF. The CDR3 bases are TGTGCCAGCAGCTCATCACAGGGGTTGGTTGACTATGGCTACACCTTC. Combining the CDR3 with reference TRBV7-2 and TRBJ1-2 gives the whole variable domain GAGVSQSPSNKVTEKGKDVELRCDPISGHTALYWYRQSLGQGLEFLIYFQGNSAPDKSGLPSDRFSAERTGGSVSTLTIQRTQQEDSAVYLCASSSSQGLVDYGYTFGSGTRLTVV.

This chain uses TRBV19 with TRBJ2-7; D may correspond to TRBD1 or TRBD2 (5 bases each). Trimming removed 3 bases at V and 3 bases at J, with 15 bases between. CDR1 and CDR2 from the germline V gene are LNHDA and SQIVND (reference sequence). The CDR3 runs to 15 residues. The CDR3 region is CASSIFGTGFYEQYF. CDR3 nucleotide sequence: TGTGCCAGTAGTATTTTCGGGACCGGGTTCTACGAGCAGTACTTC.

V usage is TRBV4-2 and J usage is TRBJ1-2; no definite D call. CDR1 LGHNA and CDR2 YNFKEQ come from the germline V gene. V was shortened by 0 bases and J by 0 bases, with 23 bases between the two germline ends. There are 20 residues in the CDR3. In nucleotides, the CDR3 is TGTGCCAGCAGCCAAGATCGATCATCGACCTATTATGGTCCTAACTATGGCTACACCTTC. Its protein product is CASSQDRSSTYYGPNYGYTF.

The gene calls are TRBV15 and TRBJ2-3; D call uncertain. Deletions cut 2 bases from V and 0 bases from J, with 9 bases between. Germline V gene data show CDR1 as LNHNV and CDR2 as YYDKDF (reference sequence). The CDR3 has 15 residues. The CDR3 DNA reads as TGTGCCACCAGCAGATCACAGAGTAGCACAGATACGCAGTATTTT. Encoded protein: CATSRSQSSTDTQYF.

J is TRBJ1-2 and V is TRBV25-1; 10 positions agree with TRBD1. Germline trimming cut 4 bases from V and 4 bases from J; bases unmatched to any gene: 3. Per germline, CDR1 MGHDK and CDR2 SYGVNS. The CDR3 length is 14 residues. CDR3 sequence: CASSVGQGFYGYTF. Written as DNA, the CDR3 is TGTGCCAGCAGTGTGGGACAGGGGTTCTATGGCTACACCTTC.

The chain combines TRBV10-3 with TRBJ1-2; D is perhaps TRBD1 (5 bases). This CDR3 has 15 residues. Trimming left V 4 bases short and J 2 bases short, with 14 bases between. Germline CDR1 reads ENHRY; CDR2 reads SYGVKD. The CDR3 region has the DNA TGTGCCATCAGTGTAGATTTGGGGGGGAACTATGGCTACACCTTC. This sequence encodes CAISVDLGGNYGYTF.

V gene TRBV29-1 combines with J gene TRBJ1-1, with 7 nucleotides matching TRBD1. The CDR3 has 14 residues. Trimming at V came to 4 bases and at J to 1 base, leaving 6 bases not matched to a gene. Germline V CDR1 and CDR2: SQVTM, ANQGSEA. The CDR3 here is CSVGRAGGNTEAFF. DNA of the CDR3: TGCAGCGTTGGTCGGGCAGGGGGGAACACTGAAGCTTTCTTT.

This rearrangement joins TRBV15 to TRBJ2-5; 7 positions match TRBD1. CDR3 length: 14 residues. Per the germline V gene, CDR1 is LNHNV and CDR2 is YYDKDF (reference sequence). V lost 3 bases, J lost 1 base, and 2 bases stayed unmatched. The CDR3 here is CATSRDRTQETQYF. The DNA of the CDR3 is TGTGCCACCAGCAGGGACAGGACCCAAGAGACCCAGTACTTC.

V usage is TRBV30 and J usage is TRBJ2-3; 7 bases map to TRBD2. This CDR3 has 14 amino acids. Germline-derived CDR1 and CDR2 are GTSNPN and SVGIG (reference sequence). V was clipped by 8 bases and J by 1 base; unmatched bases: 9. The DNA of the CDR3 is TGTGCCCATAGACCTAGCGGTCGCACAGATACGCAGTATTTT. Protein sequence: CAHRPSGRTDTQYF.

V is TRBV30 and J is TRBJ1-6; possible D gene TRBD1, 5 bases. This CDR3 contains 14 residues. The V gene's germline CDR1 is GTSNPN and CDR2 SVGIG (reference sequence). V was trimmed by 3 bases and J by 10 bases, leaving 16 bases between them. Here the CDR3 DNA reads TGTGCCTGGAGGGGCCTAGCCCAGGGATCACCCCTCCACTTT. Protein: CAWRGLAQGSPLHF. Combining the CDR3 with reference TRBV30 and TRBJ1-6 gives the whole variable domain SQTIHQWPATLVQPVGSPLSLECTVEGTSNPNLYWYRQAAGRGLQLLFYSVGIGQISSEVPQNLSASRPQDRQFILSSKKLLLSDSGFYLCAWRGLAQGSPLHFGNGTRLTVT.

V usage is TRBV18 and J usage is TRBJ2-3; D may be TRBD1 or TRBD2 (6 bases each). Per germline, CDR1 KGHSH and CDR2 LQKENI. With 3 bases removed from V and 1 base from J, the gap between germline ends came to 8 bases. This CDR3 region has 14 residues. CDR3 DNA: TGTGCCAGCTCACCTAGGGGGGGCACAGATACGCAGTATTTT. Protein sequence: CASSPRGGTDTQYF. Filled out from reference TRBV18 and TRBJ2-3, the complete variable domain reads NAGVMQNPRHLVRRRGQEARLRCSPMKGHSHVYWYRQLPEEGLKFMVYLQKENIIDESGMPKERFSAEFPKEGPSILRIQQVVRGDSAAYFCASSPRGGTDTQYFGPGTRLTVL.

The chain recombines TRBV5-6 with TRBJ1-1, with TRBD1 identical over 8 bases. The V and J ends lost 1 base and 4 bases, in that order; junction bases with no gene match: 6. Germline lookup yields CDR1 SGHDT and CDR2 YYEEEE. The CDR3 length is 15 residues. Here the CDR3 reads CASSLQLTGGTEAFF. The CDR3 bases are TGTGCCAGCAGCTTGCAACTAACAGGGGGCACTGAAGCTTTCTTT. Drawing the rest from reference TRBV5-6 and TRBJ1-1, the complete variable domain is DAGVTQSPTHLIKTRGQQVTLRCSPKSGHDTVSWYQQALGQGPQFIFQYYEEEERQRGNFPDRFSGHQFPNYSSELNVNALLLGDSALYLCASSLQLTGGTEAFFGQGTRLTVV.

This chain uses TRBV4-1 with TRBJ2-5, with 14 bases identical to TRBD2. J gave up 5 bases and V 2 bases, and 4 bases lay outside the gene matches. Germline CDR1 MGHRA, CDR2 YSYEKL. The CDR3 is 16 amino acids. CDR3 loop: CASSQLRLAGGETQYF. The CDR3, as DNA: TGCGCCAGCAGCCAATTACGACTAGCGGGGGGGGAGACCCAGTACTTC.

The chain employs TRBV4-1 and TRBJ1-2; no definite D call. Per germline, CDR1 MGHRA and CDR2 YSYEKL. The CDR3 length is 14 residues. Trimming took 1 base from V and 0 from J, leaving 6 bases between them. The CDR3, as DNA: TGCGCCAGCAGCCAAGTAACAGCTAACTATGGCTACACCTTC. Protein: CASSQVTANYGYTF.

This clone was found once. V usage is TRBV5-4 and J usage is TRBJ2-7; TRBD2 matches at 7 bases. V gave up 1 base and J gave up 4 bases; unmatched junction bases: 2. The CDR3 loop spans 13 amino acids. From germline, CDR1 is SGHNT and CDR2 YYREEE (reference sequence). Here the CDR3 reads CASSLPGGYEQYF. CDR3 nucleotide sequence: TGTGCCAGCAGCTTGCCGGGGGGATACGAGCAGTACTTC.

Remarks on this clone: One end of the junction fails to match germline, which may point to a read error. The chain recombines TRBV6-1 with TRBJ2-1, with TRBD2 matching 9 bases. Germline V gene sequence: CDR1 MNHNS, CDR2 SASEGT. There are 15 residues in the CDR3. CDR3 amino acids: CASIEAGGHYNEQFF. DNA for the CDR3: TGTGCCAGCATTGAAGCGGGGGGCCACTACAATGAGCAGTTCTTC.

The V call is TRBV30, the J call TRBJ2-7; a weak D match, TRBD1 (5 bases). Germline V CDR1 and CDR2: GTSNPN, SVGIG (reference sequence). Trimming took off 4 bases at V and 2 bases at J, with 9 bases between the two ends. The CDR3 runs to 12 residues. In DNA form, the CDR3 reads TGTGCCTGGACCGACAGACCCTACGAGCAGTACTTC. Translating it yields CAWTDRPYEQYF.

The V and J genes are TRBV6-1 and TRBJ2-7; D perhaps matches TRBD2 (5 bases). The CDR3 is made up of 14 amino acids. The V gene lost 2 bases and the J gene lost 5 bases, with 13 bases spanning the gap. Germline assignment: CDR1 MNHNS and CDR2 SASEGT. CDR3 protein: CASSEKGFSDEQYF. In DNA, the CDR3 is TGTGCCAGCAGTGAAAAGGGATTTAGCGACGAGCAGTACTTC.